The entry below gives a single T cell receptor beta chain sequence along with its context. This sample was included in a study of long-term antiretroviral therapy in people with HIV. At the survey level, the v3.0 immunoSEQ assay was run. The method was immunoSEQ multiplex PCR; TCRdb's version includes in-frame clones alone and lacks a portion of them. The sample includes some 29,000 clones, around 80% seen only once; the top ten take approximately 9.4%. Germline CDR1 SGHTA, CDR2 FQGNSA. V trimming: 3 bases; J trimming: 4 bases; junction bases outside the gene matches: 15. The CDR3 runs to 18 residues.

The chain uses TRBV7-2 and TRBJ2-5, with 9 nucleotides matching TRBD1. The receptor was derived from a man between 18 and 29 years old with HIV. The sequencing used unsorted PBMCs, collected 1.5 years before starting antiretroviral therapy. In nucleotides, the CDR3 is TGTGCCAGCAGCTTTACCCCTTTGGACAGGGGAGCACGAGAGACCCAGTACTTC. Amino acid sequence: CASSFTPLDRGARETQYF.